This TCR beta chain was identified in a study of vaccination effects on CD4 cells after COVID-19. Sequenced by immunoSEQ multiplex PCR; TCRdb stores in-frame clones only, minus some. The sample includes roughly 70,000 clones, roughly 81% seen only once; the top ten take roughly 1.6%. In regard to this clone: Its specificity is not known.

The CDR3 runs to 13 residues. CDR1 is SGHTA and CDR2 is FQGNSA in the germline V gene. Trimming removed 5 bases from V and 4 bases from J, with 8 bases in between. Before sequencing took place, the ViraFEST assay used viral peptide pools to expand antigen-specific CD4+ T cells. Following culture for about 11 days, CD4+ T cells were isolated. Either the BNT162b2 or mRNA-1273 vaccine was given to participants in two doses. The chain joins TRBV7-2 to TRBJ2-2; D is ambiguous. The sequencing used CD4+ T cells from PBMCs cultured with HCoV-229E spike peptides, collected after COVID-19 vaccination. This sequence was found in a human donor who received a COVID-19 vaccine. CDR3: CASSRVGTGELFF. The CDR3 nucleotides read TGTGCCAGCAGCCGCGTTGGCACCGGGGAGCTGTTTTTT.